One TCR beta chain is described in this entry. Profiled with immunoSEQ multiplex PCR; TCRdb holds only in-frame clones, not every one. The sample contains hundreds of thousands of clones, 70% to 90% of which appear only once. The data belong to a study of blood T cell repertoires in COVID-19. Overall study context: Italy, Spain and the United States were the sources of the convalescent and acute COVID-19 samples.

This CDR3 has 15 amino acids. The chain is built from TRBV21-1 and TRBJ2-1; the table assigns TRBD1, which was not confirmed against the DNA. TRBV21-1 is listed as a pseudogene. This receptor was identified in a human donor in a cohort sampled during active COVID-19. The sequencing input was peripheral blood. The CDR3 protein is CASLTHSTVYNEQFF. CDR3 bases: TGTGCCAGCCTTACACATAGTACAGTCTACAATGAGCAGTTCTTC.